This TCR beta chain stems from a study of neoadjuvant anti-PD-1 for oral cavity cancer. Overall study results and limits: Treg/Th17 ratio rose with pretreatment blood and fell with post-treatment tumor TCRbeta clonality. With three patients per group, TCR findings need larger cohorts.

About this clone: Its antigen is currently unknown.

Blood libraries mostly used around 510 ng genomic DNA, six replicates each. The data were produced by immunoSEQ multiplex PCR, yet TCRdb's version contains in-frame clones alone and is incomplete. Here the sample spans around 34,000 clones, approximately 87% being singletons. This TCR came from a person between 40 and 80 years old with oral cavity squamous cell carcinoma. Sequences were derived from PBMCs, sampled before nivolumab (anti-PD-1) treatment.

The CDR3 DNA is TGTGCCAGCAGCTTTGACCCTAGGGCCACTGAAGCTTTCTTT. It translates to CASSFDPRATEAFF. This chain joins TRBV7-2 and TRBJ1-1; D ambiguous. Germline assignment: CDR1 SGHTA and CDR2 FQGNSA. V lost 3 bases and J 4 bases, leaving 12 bases between the germline ends. The CDR3 is 14 residues long. The variable domain in full, with the rest retrieved from reference TRBV7-2 and TRBJ1-1, is GAGVSQSPSNKVTEKGKDVELRCDPISGHTALYWYRQSLGQGLEFLIYFQGNSAPDKSGLPSDRFSAERTGGSVSTLTIQRTQQEDSAVYLCASSFDPRATEAFFGQGTRLTVV.